What follows describes a single TCR beta chain. The data stem from a study of cytomegalovirus exposure and HLA in healthy donors. The PCR was carried out with 60 Vbeta primers and 13 Jbeta primers. Method: immunoSEQ multiplex PCR; TCRdb's copy keeps in-frame clones and lacks some. Among some 220,000 clones listed, 77% were seen once. This CDR3 is built from 13 residues. Germline CDR1 is SGHVS and CDR2 is FQNEAQ. Trimming shortened V by 1 base and J by 1 base, and 5 bases separated the two germline ends. Sequencing input: PBMCs. The receptor's source is a woman aged 55-75 years in good health and CMV-seropositive. V gene TRBV7-8 combines with J gene TRBJ2-7, with unresolved D. The CDR3 protein is CASSLVESYEQYF. CDR3 DNA: TGTGCCAGCAGCTTAGTCGAGTCCTACGAGCAGTACTTC.